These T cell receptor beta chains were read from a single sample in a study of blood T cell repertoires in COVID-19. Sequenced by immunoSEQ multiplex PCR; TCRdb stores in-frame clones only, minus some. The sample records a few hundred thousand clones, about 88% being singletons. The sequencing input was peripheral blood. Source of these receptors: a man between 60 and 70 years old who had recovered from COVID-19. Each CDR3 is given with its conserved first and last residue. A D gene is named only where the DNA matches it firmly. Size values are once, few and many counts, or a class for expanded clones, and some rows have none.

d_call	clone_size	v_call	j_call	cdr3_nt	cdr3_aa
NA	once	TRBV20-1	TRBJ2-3	TGCAGTGCTGCTAGAAATACGCAGTATTTT	CSAARNTQYF
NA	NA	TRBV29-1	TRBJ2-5	TGCAGCGTGCCCCAGGGCCTACAAGAGACCCAGTACTTC	CSVPQGLQETQYF
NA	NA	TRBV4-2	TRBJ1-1	TGTGCCAGCAGCCAAGATAGCGGGACTGAAGCTTTCTTT	CASSQDSGTEAFF
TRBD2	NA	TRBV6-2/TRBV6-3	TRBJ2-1	TGTGCCAGCAGTTACCGAACCCGAGCGGGGCGTTTAGAGCAGTTCTTC	CASSYRTRAGRLEQFF
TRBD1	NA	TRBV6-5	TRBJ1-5	TGTGCCACTAAGGGAGCAGGGGGGTCTAATCAGCCCCAGCATTTT	CATKGAGGSNQPQHF
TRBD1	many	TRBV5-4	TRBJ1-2	TGTGCCAGCAGCTTGGCTGGGACAGGTCACGGCTACACCTTC	CASSLAGTGHGYTF
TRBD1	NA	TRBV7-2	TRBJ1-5	TGTGCCAGCAGCTCCCCGAGCAGGGGGCGGAATCAGCCCCAGCATTTT	CASSSPSRGRNQPQHF
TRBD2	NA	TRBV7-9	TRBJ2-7	TGTGCCAGCAGCTCGGGACTAGCGGGAGACGAGCAGTACTTC	CASSSGLAGDEQYF
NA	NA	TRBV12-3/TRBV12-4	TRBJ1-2	TGTGCCAGCAGTTTTAAAGCCTATGGCTACACCTTC	CASSFKAYGYTF
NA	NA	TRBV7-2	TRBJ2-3	TGTGCCAGCAGCCCCGGACTAAGCACAGATACGCAGTATTTT	CASSPGLSTDTQYF
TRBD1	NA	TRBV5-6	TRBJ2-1	TGTGCCAGCAGCTCCGGACAGGGCTGGAACAATGAGCAGTTCTTC	CASSSGQGWNNEQFF
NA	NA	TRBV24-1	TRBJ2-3	TGTGCCACCAGTGATCCCCGGGGGATAGATACGCAGTATTTT	CATSDPRGIDTQYF
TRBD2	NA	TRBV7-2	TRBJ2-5	TGTGCCAGCAGTTCGGGGGGTTCGGGGCAAGAGACCCAGTACTTC	CASSSGGSGQETQYF
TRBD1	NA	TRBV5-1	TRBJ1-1	TGCGCCAGCAGCTTGGCCGGAGGACAGGGAATGAACACTGAAGCTTTCTTT	CASSLAGGQGMNTEAFF
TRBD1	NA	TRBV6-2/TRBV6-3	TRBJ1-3	TGTGCCAGCAGTTCGGCAGGGGGAAACCGAAACACCATATATTTT	CASSSAGGNRNTIYF
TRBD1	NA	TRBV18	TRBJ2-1	TGTGCCAGCTCTCCCCGACAGGGGCAATCCCACAATGAGCAGTTCTTC	CASSPRQGQSHNEQFF
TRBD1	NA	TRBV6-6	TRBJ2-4	TGTGCCAGCAGTCTGGACAGGGGGCAATTCGTCCTAGCCAAAAACATTCAGTACTTC	CASSLDRGQFVLAKNIQYF
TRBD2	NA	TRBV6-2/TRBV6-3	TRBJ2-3	TGTGCCAGCAGTCTAACTAGCGGAGCTAGCACAGATACGCAGTATTTT	CASSLTSGASTDTQYF
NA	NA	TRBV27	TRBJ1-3	TGTGCCAGCAGTTTGAGGACGGACACCTCTGGAAACACCATATATTTT	CASSLRTDTSGNTIYF
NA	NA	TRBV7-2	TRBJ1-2	TGTGCCAGCAGCAAATCATACACCCAGAGGGGGGAGGGGGATGGCTACACCTTC	CASSKSYTQRGEGDGYTF
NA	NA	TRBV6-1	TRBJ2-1	TGTGCCAGCAGTGAACGGTTAAGCGGCAACAATGAGCAGTTCTTC	CASSERLSGNNEQFF
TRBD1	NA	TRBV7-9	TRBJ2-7	TGTGCCAGCAGATTCGCCGGGACAGGGGAGGAAAGGCAGTACTTC	CASRFAGTGEERQYF
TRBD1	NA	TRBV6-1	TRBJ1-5	TGTGCCAGCAGCCGGGACAGTTATCAGCCCCAGCATTTT	CASSRDSYQPQHF
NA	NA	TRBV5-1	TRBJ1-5	TGCGCCAGCAGCTTGGCCGCAGGTGGTCAGCCCCAGCATTTT	CASSLAAGGQPQHF
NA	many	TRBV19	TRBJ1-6	TGTGCCAGTGGTACCGGGTTACTAAATTCACCCCTCCACTTT	CASGTGLLNSPLHF
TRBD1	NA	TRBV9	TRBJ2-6	TGTGCCAGCAGCGCGACAGGGGGTGGGGCCAACGTCCTGACTTTC	CASSATGGGANVLTF
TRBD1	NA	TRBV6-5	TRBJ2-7	TGTGCCAGCAGGGCGACAGGGTGGGTAGACGAGCAGTACTTC	CASRATGWVDEQYF
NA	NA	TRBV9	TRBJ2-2	TGTGCCAGCAGAAGGGACTCCGGGGAGCTGTTTTTT	CASRRDSGELFF
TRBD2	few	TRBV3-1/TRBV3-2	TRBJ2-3	TGTGCCAGCAGCCAAGAGCTAGCGGGATTCACAGATACGCAGTATTTT	CASSQELAGFTDTQYF
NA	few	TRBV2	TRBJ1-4	TGTGCCAGCAGTGAAGACAGAACAACTAATGAAAAACTGTTTTTT	CASSEDRTTNEKLFF
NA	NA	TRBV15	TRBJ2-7	TGTGCCACCAGCAGAGTTGGCAGCTCCTACGAGCAGTACTTC	CATSRVGSSYEQYF
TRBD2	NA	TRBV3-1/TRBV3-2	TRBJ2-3	TGTGCCAGCAGCCAAGATCCCGGGACTAGCGGGGGAGAGTTCGCAGATACGCAGTATTTT	CASSQDPGTSGGEFADTQYF
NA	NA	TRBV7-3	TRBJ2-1	TGTGCCAGCAGCCGGGGTGAGGATGAGCAGTTCTTC	CASSRGEDEQFF
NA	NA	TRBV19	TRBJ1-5	TGTGCCAGGGACGGGGACGGCTCGGGGGTGCCCCAGCATTTT	CARDGDGSGVPQHF
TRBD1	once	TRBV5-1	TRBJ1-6	TGCGCCAGCATGAAGGGCGGGACAGGCGACTATTCACCCCTCCACTTT	CASMKGGTGDYSPLHF
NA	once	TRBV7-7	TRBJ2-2	TGTGCTAGCAGCTTAGCGCGGGATAGGGTCGGCACCGGGGAGCTGTTTTTT	CASSLARDRVGTGELFF
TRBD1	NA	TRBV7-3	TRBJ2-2	TGTGCCAGCAGTCTCGCCAGGGGGCCCGGGGAGCTGTTTTTT	CASSLARGPGELFF
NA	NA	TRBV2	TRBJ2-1	TGTGCCAGCAGTATCCAAGGCCTAAGGGAGAATGAGCAGTTCTTC	CASSIQGLRENEQFF
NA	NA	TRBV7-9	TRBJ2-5	TGTGCCAGCAGCTTAGGCGGTAGGGGGACCCAAGAGACCCAGTACTTC	CASSLGGRGTQETQYF
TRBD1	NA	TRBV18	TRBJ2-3	TGTGCCAGCTCACCCCTCCGAGGGACAGGGAGGTACCCAGATACGCAGTATTTT	CASSPLRGTGRYPDTQYF
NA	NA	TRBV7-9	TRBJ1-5	TGTGCCAGCAGCTCTGGACGGGACAATCAGCCCCAGCATTTT	CASSSGRDNQPQHF
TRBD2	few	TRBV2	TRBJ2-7	TGTGCCAGCAGAGCTAGCGGGGGCGGGGGCGAGCAGTACTTC	CASRASGGGGEQYF
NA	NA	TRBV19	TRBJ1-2	TGTGCCAGTAGTATAACCCTAGGGGCGAGCTATGGCTACACCTTC	CASSITLGASYGYTF
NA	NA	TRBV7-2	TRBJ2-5	TGTGCCAGCAGCTTCACCGGGTTGGGAGAGACCCAGTACTTC	CASSFTGLGETQYF
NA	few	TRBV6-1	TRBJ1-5	TGTGCCAGCAGTACCTTCGACCGGGGCAATCAGCCCCAGCATTTT	CASSTFDRGNQPQHF
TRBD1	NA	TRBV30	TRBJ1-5	TGTGCCTGGAGTGTGGGTCGGACAGGGGGCAATCAGCCCCAGCATTTT	CAWSVGRTGGNQPQHF
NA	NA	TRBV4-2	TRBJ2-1	TGTGCCAGCAGCCATGTGGTCGGGGGAGGCAATGAGCAGTTCTTC	CASSHVVGGGNEQFF
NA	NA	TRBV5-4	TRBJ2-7	TGTGCCAGCAGCTTGGCCGCGGGGGCGCGTAACGAGCAGTACTTC	CASSLAAGARNEQYF
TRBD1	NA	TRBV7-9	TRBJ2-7	TGTGCCAGCAGCTCCCGGGACAGGGGTGTCGTCGAGCAGTACTTC	CASSSRDRGVVEQYF
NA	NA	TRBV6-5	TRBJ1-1	TGTGCCAGCAGATTAACAGTCGGTGACACTGAAGCTTTCTTT	CASRLTVGDTEAFF
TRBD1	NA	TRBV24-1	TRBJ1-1	TGTGCCACCAGTGATTCTCAGGGGGCGACGAACACTGAAGCTTTCTTT	CATSDSQGATNTEAFF
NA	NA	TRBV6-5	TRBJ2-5	TGTGCCAGCAGTTACTCCTTGGAGGTGGAGACCCAGTACTTC	CASSYSLEVETQYF
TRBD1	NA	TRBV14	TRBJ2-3	TGTGCCAGCAGCCAATCAGGCACAGGGGGCACGCCGCAGTATTTT	CASSQSGTGGTPQYF